Listed below are T cell receptor beta chains from one sample, sequenced in a study of early T cells in non-severe SARS-CoV-2 infection. TCRdb passed the 5' RACE reads through MiXCR, listing each CDR3 protein once. The sample includes tens of thousands of distinct CDR3 sequences, 10% to 15% of them seen just once. Sequenced input: whole blood. These receptors were collected from an adult who was a healthcare worker with PCR-confirmed SARS-CoV-2 infection or an uninfected control (not recorded which). Both conserved end residues are part of each CDR3. The order of the fields is V gene, D gene, clone size, J gene, CDR3 protein, CDR3 DNA. The D gene is left open where the match is weak. Size is stated for part of the rows, as once, few or many counts, or as a class when the clone is expanded.

>TRBV20-1|TRBD1|many|TRBJ2-5
CSASRQGWETQYF
TGCAGTGCTTCCCGACAGGGATGGGAGACCCAGTACTTC
>TRBV2|NA|few|TRBJ2-7
CASSGVGDYEQYF
TGTGCCAGCAGTGGAGTCGGAGACTACGAGCAGTACTTC
>TRBV7-2|NA|few|TRBJ2-3
CASLGYNTDTQYF
TGTGCCAGCCTGGGGTATAACACAGATACGCAGTATTTT
>TRBV5-5|NA|NA|TRBJ2-2
CASSFSENTGELFF
TGTGCCAGCAGCTTCAGCGAGAACACCGGGGAGCTGTTTTTT
>TRBV6-5|NA|NA|TRBJ2-1
CASSIRISYNEQFF
TGTGCCAGCAGTATACGAATCTCCTACAATGAGCAGTTCTTC
>TRBV9|NA|few|TRBJ2-1
CASSPQHSSYNEQFF
TGTGCCAGCAGCCCACAACATAGCTCCTACAATGAGCAGTTCTTC
>TRBV27|NA|few|TRBJ2-7
CASSLFMVGEQYF
TGTGCCAGCAGTTTATTCATGGTGGGTGAGCAGTACTTC
>TRBV15|TRBD1|NA|TRBJ1-1
CATSSRDRGLNTEAFF
TGTGCCACCAGCAGTAGGGACAGGGGTCTGAACACTGAAGCTTTCTTT
>TRBV11-2|NA|many|TRBJ2-1
CASSLLSGHNEQFF
TGTGCCAGCAGCTTATTGAGCGGTCACAATGAGCAGTTCTTC
>TRBV11-2|TRBD1|many|TRBJ1-4
CASSRDRVSEKLFF
TGTGCCAGCAGCCGGGACAGGGTTAGTGAAAAACTGTTTTTT
>TRBV7-2|NA|NA|TRBJ2-1
CASSLQTGFLYNEQFF
TGTGCCAGCAGCTTACAAACAGGGTTTCTCTACAATGAGCAGTTCTTC
>TRBV5-1|NA|few|TRBJ1-1
CASRYGGAGMNTEAFF
TGCGCCAGCAGGTACGGGGGCGCCGGGATGAACACTGAAGCTTTCTTT
>TRBV15|TRBD2|many|TRBJ2-7
CATSRDRLAGRQYF
TGTGCCACCAGCAGAGATCGCCTAGCGGGCAGGCAGTACTTC
>TRBV29-1|TRBD2|many|TRBJ2-5
CSVVSGLAGAETQYF
TGCAGCGTTGTCTCAGGACTAGCGGGAGCGGAGACCCAGTACTTC
>TRBV20-1|NA|NA|TRBJ1-1
CSARDLGVYGEAFF
TGCAGTGCTAGAGATCTCGGGGTTTACGGTGAAGCTTTCTTT
>TRBV7-9|NA|few|TRBJ1-2
CASSLVGDGYTF
TGTGCCAGCAGCTTAGTGGGGGATGGCTACACCTTC
>TRBV19|TRBD2|NA|TRBJ2-1
CASSKPTSGSHEQFF
TGTGCCAGTAGTAAACCGACTAGCGGGAGCCATGAGCAGTTCTTC
>TRBV14|TRBD1|many|TRBJ2-3
CASSQLPGQGRTDTQYF
TGTGCCAGCAGCCAACTACCGGGACAGGGTCGCACAGATACGCAGTATTTT
>TRBV7-2|NA|few|TRBJ1-1
CASSLEWRAKAFF
TGTGCCAGCAGCTTAGAGTGGAGGGCCAAAGCTTTCTTT
>TRBV27|TRBD1|few|TRBJ1-5
CASSPGDRGNQPQHF
TGTGCCAGCAGTCCAGGGGACAGGGGGAATCAGCCCCAGCATTTT
>TRBV20-1|NA|NA|TRBJ2-3
CSASDRIASTDTQYF
TGCAGTGCCAGTGACAGGATTGCTAGCACAGATACGCAGTATTTT
>TRBV7-2|NA|NA|TRBJ2-3
CASSFWADTQYF
TGTGCCAGCAGCTTTTGGGCAGATACGCAGTATTTT
>TRBV5-5|NA|few|TRBJ1-4
CASSLVDGGGEKLFF
TGTGCCAGCAGCTTGGTCGACGGGGGCGGTGAAAAACTGTTTTTT
>TRBV4-1|NA|NA|TRBJ2-5
CASSQDALVRGETQYF
TGCGCCAGCAGCCAAGATGCCTTGGTGAGGGGAGAGACCCAGTACTTC
>TRBV4-1|TRBD1|many|TRBJ2-7
CASSLRQGAYEQYF
TGCGCCAGCAGCCTCCGACAGGGGGCCTACGAGCAGTACTTC
>TRBV5-1|NA|few|TRBJ1-1
CASSFEQNTEAFF
TGCGCCAGCAGCTTTGAGCAGAACACTGAAGCTTTCTTT
>TRBV5-1|NA|few|TRBJ2-2
CASSTTAGDTGELFF
TGCGCCAGCAGTACCACGGCGGGTGACACCGGGGAGCTGTTTTTT
>TRBV27|TRBD1|few|TRBJ1-4
CASSADRIGNEKLFF
TGTGCCAGCAGTGCGGACAGGATAGGAAATGAAAAACTGTTTTTT
>TRBV29-1|NA|few|TRBJ1-1
CSGEWGTEAFF
TGCAGCGGGGAATGGGGCACTGAAGCTTTCTTT
>TRBV12-3/TRBV12-4|NA|many|TRBJ2-3
CASSFGEDTQYF
TGTGCCAGCAGTTTCGGGGAGGATACGCAGTATTTT
>TRBV10-3|TRBD1|many|TRBJ2-7
CAISTSGTASYEQYF
TGTGCCATCAGCACCTCCGGGACAGCCTCCTACGAGCAGTACTTC
>TRBV29-1|TRBD2|few|TRBJ2-7
CSVESGRTSGPGSEQYF
TGCAGCGTTGAAAGTGGACGGACTAGCGGGCCCGGGAGCGAGCAGTACTTC
>TRBV14|TRBD2|NA|TRBJ2-3
CASSQDTFSGRTQYF
TGTGCCAGCAGCCAGGACACTTTTAGCGGGAGAACGCAGTATTTT
>TRBV4-1|NA|few|TRBJ1-5
CASSPTSSGYNQPQHF
TGCGCCAGCAGCCCCACCTCGAGCGGCTACAATCAGCCCCAGCATTTT
>TRBV29-1|NA|few|TRBJ2-5
CSVDGAGSGVPETQYF
TGCAGCGTTGATGGGGCCGGTAGTGGGGTCCCTGAGACCCAGTACTTC
>TRBV7-6|NA|NA|TRBJ2-3
CASSLDGKPTDTQYF
TGTGCCAGCAGCTTGGATGGAAAACCCACAGATACGCAGTATTTT
>TRBV29-1|TRBD2|few|TRBJ2-2
CSVGTSGNTGELFF
TGCAGCGTAGGGACTAGCGGAAACACCGGGGAGCTGTTTTTT
>TRBV2|NA|many|TRBJ2-2
CASSSAGELFF
TGTGCCAGCAGCTCCGCCGGGGAGCTGTTTTTT
>TRBV6-2/TRBV6-3|NA|few|TRBJ2-3
CASRADGTTDTQYF
TGTGCCAGCAGAGCGGACGGAACCACAGATACGCAGTATTTT
>TRBV19|TRBD1|NA|TRBJ2-1
CASSVIQGAYNEQFF
TGTGCCAGTAGTGTAATCCAGGGGGCCTACAATGAGCAGTTCTTC
>TRBV7-3|TRBD1|NA|TRBJ2-3
CASSPWTGNTDTQYF
TGTGCCAGCAGCCCCTGGACAGGGAACACAGATACGCAGTATTTT
>TRBV28|NA|NA|TRBJ1-2
CASSLYPQAANYGYTF
TGTGCCAGCAGTTTATACCCGCAGGCAGCCAACTATGGCTACACCTTC
>TRBV20-1|TRBD2|few|TRBJ2-5
CSAHRRTSGTETQYF
TGCAGTGCCCATAGACGGACTAGCGGGACGGAGACCCAGTACTTC
>TRBV7-3|NA|few|TRBJ2-1
CASSLTFQPTYNEQFF
TGTGCCAGCAGCTTAACGTTCCAGCCGACCTACAATGAGCAGTTCTTC
>TRBV5-1|TRBD2|NA|TRBJ2-7
CASSLGLAGPSYEQYF
TGCGCCAGCAGCTTGGGACTAGCGGGACCTTCCTACGAGCAGTACTTC
>TRBV11-3|TRBD2|NA|TRBJ2-3
CASSLQGLRGGPDTQYF
TGTGCCAGCAGCCTCCAGGGCCTGCGCGGGGGACCAGATACGCAGTATTTT
>TRBV7-9|NA|NA|TRBJ1-2
CASSLLGANPYGYTF
TGTGCCAGCAGCTTATTGGGGGCGAATCCCTATGGCTACACCTTC
>TRBV15|NA|NA|TRBJ2-1
CATKGDAYYNEQFF
TGTGCCACTAAGGGAGACGCTTACTACAATGAGCAGTTCTTC
>TRBV4-3|NA|many|TRBJ2-7
CASSQETPTSTHEQYF
TGCGCCAGCAGCCAAGAAACCCCGACTAGTACCCACGAGCAGTACTTC
>TRBV10-3|TRBD1|NA|TRBJ1-2
CAISLGQGNGYTF
TGTGCCATCAGCCTTGGACAGGGTAACGGCTACACCTTC
>TRBV3-1|NA|few|TRBJ2-1
CASSPLIGENEQFF
TGTGCCAGCAGCCCCCTGATCGGGGAAAATGAGCAGTTCTTC
>TRBV7-2|NA|NA|TRBJ1-6
CASSLGSGGSYNSPLHF
TGTGCCAGCAGCTTAGGGTCGGGGGGATCCTATAATTCACCCCTCCACTTT
>TRBV19|TRBD1|few|TRBJ1-5
CASSSGQGVQPQHF
TGTGCCAGTAGTTCAGGACAGGGGGTTCAGCCCCAGCATTTT
>TRBV7-9|TRBD2|few|TRBJ2-5
CASSLWSGLARQETQYF
TGTGCCAGCAGCTTATGGTCGGGACTAGCGCGGCAAGAGACCCAGTACTTC
>TRBV29-1|NA|many|TRBJ1-1
CSVDGLMNGFEAFF
TGCAGCGTGGACGGTTTAATGAATGGATTTGAAGCTTTCTTT